The 9 T cell receptor beta chains listed next were all sequenced from one sample in a study of post-analysis software for immune sequencing data. Findings and limits, study-wide: Patients showed TRBV5-6, TRBV5-1 and TRBV20-1 among five TRBV segments more frequent than in controls.

Every TCR beta cDNA library bore unique molecular identifiers. TCRdb processed the PCR reads anew with MiXCR; each CDR3 protein has one entry. The sample carries hundreds of thousands of distinct CDR3 sequences, roughly half recorded once. For these receptors, no antigen is known. The sequenced sample consisted of blood. The receptors come from a girl aged 5 to 17 with multiple sclerosis.

This sequence joins TRBV6-5 and TRBJ2-7; possibly TRBD1 or TRBD2 for D (7 bases each). V was shortened by 7 bases and J by 3 bases, with 19 bases between the two germline ends. This CDR3 has 15 amino acids. The germline V gene encodes CDR1 MNHEY and CDR2 SVGAGI. CDR3 protein: CASTMQGGAGYEQYF. As DNA, the CDR3 is TGTGCCAGCACCATGCAGGGGGGGGCTGGCTACGAGCAGTACTTC.

The CDR3 protein is CSALPGQGYNEQFF. The DNA of the CDR3 is TGCAGTGCTCTACCGGGACAGGGATACAATGAGCAGTTCTTC. The V call is TRBV20-1, the J call TRBJ2-1; 9 bases are shared with TRBD1. This CDR3 has 14 amino acids. After removal of 5 bases from V and 4 bases from J, the junction contained 6 bases not matched to a gene. Germline CDR1 and CDR2: DFQATT and SNEGSKA (reference sequence).

This clonotype was seen only a few times. The chain uses TRBV10-3 and TRBJ2-4; TRBD1 matches 7 bases. V lost 4 bases and J lost 7; bases outside the gene matches: 7. Germline V gene data show CDR1 as ENHRY and CDR2 as SYGVKD. CDR3 length: 14 residues. Here the CDR3 reads CAISGGGRENIQYF. The CDR3 coding sequence is TGTGCCATCAGTGGAGGGGGCAGGGAGAACATTCAGTACTTC.

The chain links TRBV7-2 to TRBJ2-1, with 8 bases matching TRBD1. CDR3 length equals 13 residues. In germline, CDR1 is SGHTA, CDR2 FQGNSA. V lost 5 bases and J lost 8; bases outside the gene matches: 5. The CDR3 loop is CASSADRGYEQFF. CDR3 sequence (DNA): TGTGCCAGCAGCGCAGACAGGGGTTATGAGCAGTTCTTC.

This clonotype was counted between two and nine times. The gene calls are TRBV29-1 and TRBJ1-5; 8 bases fit TRBD1. J lost 2 bases, V lost 6 bases, and 6 bases had no gene match. Germline V gene data show CDR1 as SQVTM and CDR2 as ANQGSEA. The CDR3 extends over 14 amino acids. The CDR3 DNA sequence: TGCAGCGTACAACAGGGGGTCGGCAATCAGCCCCAGCATTTT. Amino acid sequence: CSVQQGVGNQPQHF.

The chain links TRBV11-2 to TRBJ2-4, with 8 bases aligning to TRBD1. The length of the CDR3 is 15 residues. In germline, CDR1 is SGHAT, CDR2 FQNNGV. Trimming removed 5 bases from V and 2 bases from J; junction bases left unmatched: 5. CDR3 residues: CASSHWDRSKNIQYF. In DNA form, the CDR3 reads TGTGCCAGCAGCCACTGGGACAGGTCCAAAAACATTCAGTACTTC.

This rearrangement joins TRBV29-1 to TRBJ2-1; tentatively, D is TRBD2 (7 bases). Looked up from germline, CDR1 is SQVTM and CDR2 is ANQGSEA. Trimming stripped 4 bases from V and 8 bases from J, with 27 bases between. CDR3 length equals 17 residues. In DNA form, the CDR3 reads TGCAGCGTTGGTCCGGGGGTTAGGGGGAGGGCCGTCGATGAGCAGTTCTTC. This gives the protein CSVGPGVRGRAVDEQFF.

The CDR3 DNA is TGCAGCGCTGACAACCAAGAGACCCAGTTCTTC. The encoded protein is CSADNQETQFF. The chain is built from TRBV29-1 and TRBJ2-1, with no clear D. V gave up 7 bases and J gave up 13 bases, with 17 bases separating them. The CDR3 is made up of 11 amino acids. The germline CDR1 and CDR2 sequences are SQVTM and ANQGSEA.

This chain joins TRBV7-6 and TRBJ2-5, with 7 bases identical to TRBD1. The closer fit of TRBJ2-7 to the DNA end suggests the J call may be wrong. Looked up from germline, CDR1 is SGHVS and CDR2 is FNYEAQ. The CDR3 runs to 17 residues. DNA of the CDR3: TGTGCCAGCAGCTTAAGTCCGGCACAGGGGCAAACCTACGAGCAGTACTTC. This sequence encodes CASSLSPAQGQTYEQYF.